The subject of this entry is one T cell receptor beta chain. Antigen: not known. The CDR3 is 12 amino acids. Trimming removed 11 bases at V and 7 bases at J, with 17 bases between. Germline CDR1 and CDR2: MDHEN and SYDVKM. This specimen belongs to a study of T cell responses to AZD1222 COVID-19 vaccine. Study conclusions and caveats: White British donors predominated, females outnumbered males, and clonal diversity was possibly underestimated.

The protocol was immunoSEQ multiplex PCR, while the TCRdb copy is restricted to in-frame clones and leaves out a portion. The sample records 200,000 or so clones, approximately 94% being singletons. The sequence came from an adult in good health. This material consisted of peripheral blood, taken on day 0 of MenACWY control vaccination. The rearrangement links TRBV28 to TRBJ1-1, with D possibly matching TRBD1 (5 bases). CDR3 nucleotides: TGTGCCTCGTCGAAGGGGTATCTTGAAGCTTTCTTT. Translated: CASSKGYLEAFF.